These T cell receptor beta chains were read from a single sample in a study of T cell responses to AZD1222 COVID-19 vaccine. Method: immunoSEQ multiplex PCR; TCRdb's copy keeps in-frame clones and lacks some. The sample has 65,000 to 100,000 clones; 88% are singletons. The sequencing here drew on peripheral blood, taken 28 days after the second AZD1222 dose. The receptors come from an adult who received the AZD1222 COVID-19 vaccine. The CDR3 runs from the conserved cysteine through the conserved F or W. The D gene is left open where the match is weak. The listing skips clone size in some rows; elsewhere it reads once, few, many or a size class.

clone_size: once
d_call: TRBD2
v_call: TRBV18
cdr3_length: 15
j_call: TRBJ2-1
cdr3_nt: TGTGCCAGCTCACCAAGGACTAGCGACTACAATGAGCAGTTCTTC
cdr3_aa: CASSPRTSDYNEQFF

clone_size: NA
d_call: NA
v_call: TRBV4-2
cdr3_length: 16
j_call: TRBJ1-5
cdr3_nt: TGTGCCAGCAGCCAAGATTCGACGTGGGTGAATCAGCCCCAGCATTTT
cdr3_aa: CASSQDSTWVNQPQHF

clone_size: once
d_call: NA
v_call: TRBV16
cdr3_length: 15
j_call: TRBJ1-3
cdr3_nt: TGTGCCAGCAGCCAATCCTCAGGGTCTGGAAACACCATATATTTT
cdr3_aa: CASSQSSGSGNTIYF

clone_size: NA
d_call: TRBD1
v_call: TRBV6-1
cdr3_length: 15
j_call: TRBJ1-5
cdr3_nt: TGTGCCAGCAGTGACGACAGGGGGCGCAATCAGCCCCAGCATTTT
cdr3_aa: CASSDDRGRNQPQHF

clone_size: NA
d_call: NA
v_call: TRBV3-1/TRBV3-2
cdr3_length: 14
j_call: TRBJ1-5
cdr3_nt: TGTGCCAGCAGCCACGGGACGGCAAATCAGCCCCAGCATTTT
cdr3_aa: CASSHGTANQPQHF

clone_size: NA
d_call: NA
v_call: TRBV29-1
cdr3_length: 15
j_call: TRBJ2-7
cdr3_nt: TGCAGCGTTGAAACGGGGGCACAAAGCTCCTACGAGCAGTACTTC
cdr3_aa: CSVETGAQSSYEQYF

clone_size: NA
d_call: NA
v_call: TRBV11-2
cdr3_length: 13
j_call: TRBJ1-2
cdr3_nt: TGTGCCAGCAGCCTGGAGGTTCCACGAGGCTACACCTTC
cdr3_aa: CASSLEVPRGYTF

clone_size: few
d_call: NA
v_call: TRBV18
cdr3_length: 21
j_call: TRBJ1-5
cdr3_nt: TGTGCCAGCTCACCCGACATCACTGGTATCGGAGGGGTGAGGGGACATCAGCCCCAGCATTTT
cdr3_aa: CASSPDITGIGGVRGHQPQHF

clone_size: NA
d_call: NA
v_call: TRBV19
cdr3_length: 15
j_call: TRBJ1-5
cdr3_nt: TGTGCCAGTAGTACTTATCGGACTAGCAATCAGCCCCAGCATTTT
cdr3_aa: CASSTYRTSNQPQHF

clone_size: NA
d_call: TRBD2
v_call: TRBV9
cdr3_length: 15
j_call: TRBJ2-1
cdr3_nt: TGTGCCAGCAGCGTAAGCGGGAGGGGTGGATATGAGCAGTTCTTC
cdr3_aa: CASSVSGRGGYEQFF

clone_size: NA
d_call: NA
v_call: TRBV11-2
cdr3_length: 17
j_call: TRBJ2-1
cdr3_nt: TGTGCCAGCAGCTTAGACCCACCTAGCACCTCCTTCAATGAGCAGTTCTTC
cdr3_aa: CASSLDPPSTSFNEQFF